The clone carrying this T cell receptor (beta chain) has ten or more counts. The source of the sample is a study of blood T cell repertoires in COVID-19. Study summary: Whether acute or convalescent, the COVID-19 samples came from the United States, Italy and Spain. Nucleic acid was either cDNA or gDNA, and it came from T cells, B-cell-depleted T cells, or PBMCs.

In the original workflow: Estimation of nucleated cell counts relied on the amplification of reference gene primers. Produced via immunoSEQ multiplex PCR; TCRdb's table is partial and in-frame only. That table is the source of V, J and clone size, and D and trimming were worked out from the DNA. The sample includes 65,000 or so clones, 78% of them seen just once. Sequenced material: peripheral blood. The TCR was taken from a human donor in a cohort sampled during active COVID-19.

The CDR3 here is CASSPGLAGGEQFF. The CDR3 DNA reads TGCGCCAGCAGCCCGGGACTAGCGGGAGGGGAGCAGTTCTTC. V and J are TRBV5-1 and TRBJ2-1, with 16 bases matching TRBD2. The CDR3 totals 14 residues. Germline V gives CDR1 SGHRS, CDR2 YFSETQ. The junction had 2 bases not matched to a gene; V was cut back by 4 bases and J by 10 bases.